The clone carrying this TCR beta chain was picked up many times. Its target is not known. The source of the sample is a study of identical twins. Notes on the study in general: Without tracking the same donors, conclusions rested on cross-sectional statistical analysis. Excess sharing between twins was weaker in beta out-of-frame sequences. It was out-of-frame TCR alpha sharing in monozygotic twins that models underestimated. Zero-insertion results could be subject to partial confounding by invariant MAIT and iNKT cells.

A single record per CDR3 protein comes from TCRdb applying MiXCR to the 5' RACE reads. This table has fewer than 250,000 distinct CDR3 sequences, around 10% appearing once. The CDR3 is 14 residues long. Germline V gene lookup returns CDR1 SQVTM and CDR2 ANQGSEA. With 7 bases removed from V and 0 bases from J, the gap between germline ends came to 15 bases. The chain is built from TRBV29-1 and TRBJ1-1; D remains unclear. The sequence came from a woman between 18 and 30 years old in good health. The specimen was memory (CD45RO+) T cells sorted from blood. As DNA, the CDR3 is TGCAGCGCCACGAAGGTCTCCATGAACACTGAAGCTTTCTTT. The encoded protein is CSATKVSMNTEAFF.